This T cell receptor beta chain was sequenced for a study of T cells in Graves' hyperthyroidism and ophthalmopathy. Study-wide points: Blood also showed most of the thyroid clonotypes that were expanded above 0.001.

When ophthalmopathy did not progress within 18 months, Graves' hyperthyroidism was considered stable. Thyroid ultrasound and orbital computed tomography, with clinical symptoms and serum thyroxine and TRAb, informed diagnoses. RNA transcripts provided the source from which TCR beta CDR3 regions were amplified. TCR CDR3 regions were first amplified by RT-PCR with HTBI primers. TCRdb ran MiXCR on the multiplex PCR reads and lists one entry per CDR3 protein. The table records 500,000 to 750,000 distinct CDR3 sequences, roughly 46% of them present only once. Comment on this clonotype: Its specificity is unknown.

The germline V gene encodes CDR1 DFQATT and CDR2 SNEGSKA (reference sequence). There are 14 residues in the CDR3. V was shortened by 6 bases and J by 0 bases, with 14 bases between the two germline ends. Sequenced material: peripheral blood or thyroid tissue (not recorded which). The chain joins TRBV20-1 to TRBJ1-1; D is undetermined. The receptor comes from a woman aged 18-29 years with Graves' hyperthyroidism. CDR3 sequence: CSASSLEVNTEAFF. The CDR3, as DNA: TGCAGTGCCAGCAGCTTGGAAGTGAACACTGAAGCTTTCTTT.